This paragraph covers one TCR beta chain sequence. The data belong to a study of spatial heterogeneity in lung cancer. As for the study in general: Donation came from about 72 patients with untreated early-stage non-small cell lung cancer. Sequencing of follow-up PBMC samples took place when they were available, at a median of approximately 26 months after resection. Each unique TCR and UMI combination was seen more than ten times on average in raw reads.

In the library, each TCR cDNA molecule bore its own unique molecular identifier. From the 5' RACE reads, TCRdb called clonotypes with MiXCR, one entry per CDR3 protein. The sample yields around 110,000 distinct CDR3 sequences, 12% seen once. Time point denoted: blood at routine non-recurrence follow-up after resection. In each case, whole RNA from tumor, nontumor lung or frozen PBMC was sequenced unsorted. The CDR3 contains 12 residues. Trimming pared 4 bases from V and 8 bases from J, leaving 14 bases between. Germline-derived CDR1 and CDR2 are DFQATT and SNEGSKA (reference sequence). The sequencing used PBMCs, collected at follow-up. The rearrangement joins TRBV20-1 to TRBJ1-1; D may be TRBD1 (6 bases). The sequence was collected from a male donor with early-stage non-small cell lung cancer. The CDR3 DNA follows: TGCAGTGCTAACGAGGCCGGACAGGAAGCTTTCTTT. Amino acids: CSANEAGQEAFF.